This T cell receptor (beta chain) is drawn from a study of siplizumab effects on memory and regulatory T cells (dated by TCRdb to the late 2010s). Context from the whole study: The effect of the anti-CD2 antibody siplizumab on alloreactive T-cell subsets was examined in allogeneic mixed lymphocyte reactions constructed from human PBMCs. Overall results and qualifications from the work: The suppressive function of proliferating Tregs from siplizumab cultures was not functionally confirmed. The cumulative frequency of alloreactive sequences traceable to unstimulated CD4+ memory T cells was significantly reduced by siplizumab. Unstimulated naive T cells appeared more diverse than memory T cells, and naive cells seemed to contribute substantially to the alloresponse. About 75-96% of proliferating CD4+ or CD8+ clones could not be given a naive or memory phenotype. Sequences below about 10^-5 frequency were poorly captured, so only a minor fraction of alloreactive clones could be mapped to unstimulated subsets. Among mappable alloreactive CD4+ clones, an average Treg-derived fraction of around 71% was observed with siplizumab, compared with roughly 25% in control reactions.

Including the terminal cysteine and phenylalanine, the CDR3 comprises 10 residues. The read is trimmed to its CDR3 DNA, 30 bases read in frame from base 1. V lost 8 bases and J lost 8 bases; the stretch between them is 9 bases long. CDR1 is given as SEHNR and CDR2 as FQNEAQ, both from the germline V gene (reference sequence). The method behind the library was the immunoSEQ multiplex PCR assay. Approximately 10^5 TCR templates per sample were assayed by the deep sequencing platform. Genomic DNA extracted from sorted T cells was used for TCRbeta CDR3 sequencing. The study's own analysis went as follows. The R programming language was used for clonal analysis of the TCRbeta CDR3 data. Alloreactive CD4+ and CD8+ clones were identified by comparing unstimulated samples to CFSE-low samples taken after the reaction. Regulatory or non-regulatory origin was assigned to alloreactive CD4+ clones by matching of sequences to sorted unstimulated Treg and non-Treg repertoires. In its TCRdb copy, this immuneACCESS table keeps in-frame sequences only and misses some clones. Where compared with another copy, unresolved V genes explain less than half of these, and the others have no known cause. The DNA was the basis for D and trimming; V, J and clone size are from that table. This sample comprises more than 50,000 clones, approximately 93% of them detected only once. The ten largest clones represent about 40% of the sample.

Concerning this clone: What antigen it recognizes has not been identified. Qualities for individual bases were not recorded, and no much larger clone is one base off.

Sorted unstimulated T cells and proliferating T cells recovered from mixed lymphocyte reactions were subjected to TCRbeta CDR3 sequencing. Fresh whole blood from approximately 10 HLA-typed healthy donors was used to isolate PBMCs. The chain uses TRBV7-9 and TRBJ1-1; a weak D assignment points to TRBD1 (6 bases agree). Sequenced material: CD8+ T cells sorted from blood. This receptor was obtained from a human donor in good health. The DNA reads as follows: TGTGCCAGCGTGGGGGCGGAAGCTTTCTTT. This translates into CASVGAEAFF.